Listed below are T cell receptor beta chains from one sample, sequenced in a study of T cells in Graves' hyperthyroidism and ophthalmopathy. MiXCR, run by TCRdb on the multiplex PCR reads, gives a single entry per CDR3 protein. The sample has hundreds of thousands of distinct CDR3 sequences; more than 13% are singletons. Input material: blood. The receptors here all came from a man in his fifties or sixties with Graves' ophthalmopathy. CDR3s include the opening cysteine and the closing phenylalanine or tryptophan. Each record gives: clone size, J gene, D gene, V gene, CDR3 protein, CDR3 DNA. A D gene is named only where the DNA matches it firmly. A row's size may be missing; if present it is once, few, many or a size class.

many TRBJ2-1 NA TRBV11-2 CASSLESGFDEQFF TGTGCCAGCAGCTTAGAGTCCGGTTTCGATGAGCAGTTCTTC
many TRBJ2-5 NA TRBV6-1 CASIRVAQETQYF TGTGCCAGCATACGGGTGGCCCAAGAGACCCAGTACTTC
many TRBJ2-7 NA TRBV20-1 CSASTGSRGDEQYF TGCAGTGCCTCTACAGGGTCTAGGGGGGACGAGCAGTACTTC
many TRBJ2-1 TRBD2 TRBV20-1 CSARRVAGGKLSSYNEQFF TGCAGTGCTAGACGGGTGGCGGGAGGGAAGTTGAGCTCCTACAATGAGCAGTTCTTC
NA TRBJ2-4 TRBD1 TRBV12-3/TRBV12-4 CASSPGTGKNIQYF TGTGCCAGCAGTCCCGGGACAGGGAAAAACATTCAGTACTTC
NA TRBJ1-1 NA TRBV29-1 CSVEFGSWNTEAFF TGCAGCGTTGAATTTGGGAGCTGGAACACTGAAGCTTTCTTT
NA TRBJ2-7 NA TRBV20-1 CSASDRFVSYEQYF TGCAGTGCTTCCGACAGGTTCGTCTCCTACGAGCAGTACTTC
NA TRBJ1-2 TRBD1 TRBV20-1 CSASKQGTAGYTF TGCAGTGCTAGCAAACAGGGGACCGCTGGCTACACCTTC
NA TRBJ2-7 NA TRBV29-1 CSVEGDLQGNSYEQYF TGCAGCGTTGAAGGGGATTTGCAGGGGAATTCCTACGAGCAGTACTTC
many TRBJ1-3 NA TRBV6-1 CASTRSGNTIYF TGTGCCAGCACCAGGAGTGGAAACACCATATATTTT
many TRBJ2-6 NA TRBV6-1 CASISPTGRSGANVLTF TGTGCCAGCATTTCACCGACAGGCCGCTCTGGGGCCAACGTCCTGACTTTC
few TRBJ2-7 NA TRBV12-3/TRBV12-4 CASSRGEGARAQYF TGTGCCAGCAGCAGGGGCGAGGGTGCTCGCGCGCAGTACTTC
many TRBJ2-7 TRBD2 TRBV12-3/TRBV12-4 CASSFMGLAGEDYEQYF TGTGCCAGCAGTTTTATGGGACTAGCGGGAGAAGACTACGAGCAGTACTTC
many TRBJ2-3 NA TRBV12-3/TRBV12-4 CASSPQRARGTDTQYF TGTGCCAGCAGCCCCCAGCGGGCCAGGGGCACAGATACGCAGTATTTT